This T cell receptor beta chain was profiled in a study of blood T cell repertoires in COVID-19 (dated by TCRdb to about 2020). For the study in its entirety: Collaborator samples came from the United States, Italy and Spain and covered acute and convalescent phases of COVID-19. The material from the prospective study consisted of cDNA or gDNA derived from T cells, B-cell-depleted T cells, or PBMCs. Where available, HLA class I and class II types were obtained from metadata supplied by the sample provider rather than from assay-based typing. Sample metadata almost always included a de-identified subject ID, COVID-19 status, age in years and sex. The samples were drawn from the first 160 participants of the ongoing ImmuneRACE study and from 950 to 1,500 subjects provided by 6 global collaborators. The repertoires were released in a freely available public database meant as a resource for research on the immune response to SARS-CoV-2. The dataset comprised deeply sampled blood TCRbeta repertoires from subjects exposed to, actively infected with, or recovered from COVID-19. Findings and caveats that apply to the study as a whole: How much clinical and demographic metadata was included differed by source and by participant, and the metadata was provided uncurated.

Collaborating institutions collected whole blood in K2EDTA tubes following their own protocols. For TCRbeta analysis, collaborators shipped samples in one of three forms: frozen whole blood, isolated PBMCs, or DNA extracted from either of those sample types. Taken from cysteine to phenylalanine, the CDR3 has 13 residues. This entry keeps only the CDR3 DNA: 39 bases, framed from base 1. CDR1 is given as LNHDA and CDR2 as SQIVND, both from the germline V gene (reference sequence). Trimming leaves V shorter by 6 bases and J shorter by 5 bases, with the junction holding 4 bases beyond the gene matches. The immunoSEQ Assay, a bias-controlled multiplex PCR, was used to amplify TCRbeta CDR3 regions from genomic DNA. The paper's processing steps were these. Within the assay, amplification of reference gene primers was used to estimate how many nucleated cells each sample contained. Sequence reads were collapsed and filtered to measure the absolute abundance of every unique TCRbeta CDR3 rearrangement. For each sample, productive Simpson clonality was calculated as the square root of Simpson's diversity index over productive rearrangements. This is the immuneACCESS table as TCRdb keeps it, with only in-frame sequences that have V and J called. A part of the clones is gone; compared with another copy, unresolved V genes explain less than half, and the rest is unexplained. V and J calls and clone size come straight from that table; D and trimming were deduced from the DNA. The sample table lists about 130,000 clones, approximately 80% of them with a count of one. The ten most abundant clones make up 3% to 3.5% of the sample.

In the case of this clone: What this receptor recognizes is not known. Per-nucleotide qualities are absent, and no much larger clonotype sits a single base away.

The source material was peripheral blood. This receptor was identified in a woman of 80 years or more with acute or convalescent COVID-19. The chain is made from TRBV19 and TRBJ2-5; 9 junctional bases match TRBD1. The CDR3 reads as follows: CASRTGGVETQYF. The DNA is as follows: TGTGCCAGTAGGACAGGGGGGGTGGAGACCCAGTACTTC.